The 2 T cell receptor beta chains presented below share a single source sample, sequenced in a study of Tregs in tolerant kidney transplant recipients. Libraries were prepared by immunoSEQ multiplex PCR; TCRdb keeps only in-frame clonotypes and omits some of them. The table includes approximately 65,000 clones, around 83% detected once. The sequenced material came from CD4+ T cells from blood. The receptors here all came from a human donor in good health.

This clone has only one observation. This rearrangement joins TRBV6-6 to TRBJ1-4; D is undetermined. CDR1 MNHNY and CDR2 SVGAGI come from the germline V gene (reference sequence). Deletions cut 2 bases from V and 0 bases from J, with 7 bases between. The CDR3 spans 15 residues. CDR3 protein: CASSYQPATNEKLFF. The CDR3 DNA reads as TGTGCCAGCAGTTACCAGCCCGCAACTAATGAAAAACTGTTTTTT.

The rearrangement uses TRBV5-1 and TRBJ2-4; D is perhaps TRBD1 or TRBD2 (5 bases each). Germline V gene sequence: CDR1 SGHRS, CDR2 YFSETQ. The CDR3 sequence is 15 residues long. V was cut by 2 bases and J by 10 bases, with 19 bases left in between. The CDR3 sequence: CASSFGTAPGEIQYF. CDR3 bases: TGCGCCAGCAGCTTCGGGACGGCTCCAGGAGAGATTCAGTACTTC.